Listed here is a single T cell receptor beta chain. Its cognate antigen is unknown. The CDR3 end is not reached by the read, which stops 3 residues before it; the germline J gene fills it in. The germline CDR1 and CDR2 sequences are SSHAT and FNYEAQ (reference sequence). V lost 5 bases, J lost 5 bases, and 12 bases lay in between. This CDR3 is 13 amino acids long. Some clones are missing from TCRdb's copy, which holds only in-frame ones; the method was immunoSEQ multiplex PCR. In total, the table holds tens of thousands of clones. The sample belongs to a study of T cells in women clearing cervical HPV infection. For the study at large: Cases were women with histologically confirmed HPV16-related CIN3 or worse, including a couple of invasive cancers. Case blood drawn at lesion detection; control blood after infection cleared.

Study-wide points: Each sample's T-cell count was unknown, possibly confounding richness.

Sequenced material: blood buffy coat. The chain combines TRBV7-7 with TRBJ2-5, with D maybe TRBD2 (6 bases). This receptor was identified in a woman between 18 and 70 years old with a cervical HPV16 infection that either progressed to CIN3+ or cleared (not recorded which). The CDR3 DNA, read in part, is TGTGCCAGCAGCGCCCATGGGGGGGAGACC. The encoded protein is CASSAHGGET. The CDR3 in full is CASSAHGGETQYF.